The source of this T cell receptor (beta chain) is a study of blood T cell repertoires in COVID-19. About the study: T cells, B-cell-depleted T cells, or PBMCs supplied cDNA or gDNA.

The CDR3 extends over 19 amino acids. V shed 0 bases, J shed 0 bases, and the junction held 11 bases outside the gene matches. Germline loops: CDR1 SGHKS, CDR2 YYEKEE (reference sequence). Original processing methods: Reference gene primer amplification gave nucleated cell count estimates. Sequencing used immunoSEQ multiplex PCR; TCRdb keeps in-frame clones, though not all of them. That table supplies the V and J calls and clone size; D and trimming were determined from the DNA. The profile shows some 10,000 clones, 75% to 90% of them singletons. Specimen: peripheral blood. This clonotype was obtained from a human donor in a cohort sampled during active COVID-19. This chain connects TRBV5-5 to TRBJ1-4, with TRBD1 identical over 7 bases. This CDR3 reads CASSLGAQGQYATNEKLFF. The CDR3 DNA reads TGTGCCAGCAGCTTGGGTGCGCAGGGACAGTATGCAACTAATGAAAAACTGTTTTTT.